The following is a T cell receptor (beta chain) sequence with its context. Its antigen is undetermined. This may arise from a read error, as a much more abundant clone is one base away. The sample is drawn from a study of T cells in Graves' hyperthyroidism and ophthalmopathy. Study-wide findings and caveats: Stable hyperthyroidism was separated from ophthalmopathy by a model based on 13 V-J features.

The CDR3 covers 14 residues. Looked up from germline, CDR1 is KGHSH and CDR2 is LQKENI. Patients aged 18 to 65 with hyperthyroidism were newly diagnosed, with duration under 2 months. Diagnoses used clinical symptoms, serum thyroxine and TRAb, thyroid ultrasound and orbital computed tomography. PBMCs were collected from an approximately 10 ml volume of fresh peripheral blood. It was RNA transcripts that yielded the amplified TCR beta CDR3 regions. When the TCR CDR3 underwent first-round RT-PCR, the HTBI primer set was used. TCRdb called the multiplex PCR reads again in MiXCR, with one record for every CDR3 protein. The sample contains fewer than 900,000 distinct CDR3 sequences, roughly 15% of which appear only once.

The chain couples TRBV18 to TRBJ2-1; TRBD2 matches 8 bases. This clonotype was obtained from a man aged 18 to 29 with Graves' hyperthyroidism. The sample was blood. The CDR3 DNA sequence: TGTGCCGGCTCACCCCCGGGAGGGTACAATGAGCAGTTCTTC. This translates into CAGSPPGGYNEQFF.